Each of the 6 T cell receptor beta chains below was sequenced from the same sample in a study of identical twins. TCRdb ran MiXCR on the 5' RACE reads and lists one entry per CDR3 protein. Here the sample spans 1.5 million or so distinct CDR3 sequences, 25% to 35% being singletons. Source material: cord blood. These receptors were collected from a newborn girl in good health.

J is TRBJ1-1 and V is TRBV28, with D perhaps matching TRBD1 (5 bases). From germline, CDR1 is MDHEN and CDR2 SYDVKM. Between the trimmed V and J ends, which lost 6 bases and 3 bases, there was a span of 17 bases. There are 15 residues in the CDR3. This CDR3 is CASSLEQGRDTEAFF. DNA for the CDR3: TGTGCCAGCAGCCTAGAGCAGGGAAGGGACACTGAAGCTTTCTTT.

The V and J genes are TRBV7-9 and TRBJ2-7; D not certain. The CDR3 consists of 15 residues. Germline V gene lookup returns CDR1 SEHNR and CDR2 FQNEAQ (reference sequence). V lost 2 bases and J 4 bases, leaving 15 bases between the germline ends. CDR3 nucleotides: TGTGCCAGCAGCTTACTGGGTCAGTTCGGTTACGAGCAGTACTTC. It is translated as CASSLLGQFGYEQYF.

This clonotype was counted a few times. The chain uses TRBV20-1 and TRBJ2-4, with 8 positions matching TRBD2. This CDR3 has 12 amino acids. Germline V lookup: CDR1 DFQATT, CDR2 SNEGSKA (reference sequence). V shed 1 base and J 8 bases; nucleotides not matched to a gene: 1. CDR3 coding DNA: TGCAGTGCTAGAGCGGGGGGGCACATTCAGTACTTC. Protein: CSARAGGHIQYF.

The chain has TRBV7-2 and TRBJ2-3; 12 bases agree with TRBD2. Germline lookup yields CDR1 SGHTA and CDR2 FQGNSA. Trimming removed 3 bases from V and 8 bases from J; junction bases left unmatched: 9. The length of the CDR3 is 16 residues. In nucleotides, the CDR3 is TGTGCCAGCAGCTTGCTTCTAGCGGGAGGGAGCGCTACGCAGTATTTT. Protein sequence: CASSLLLAGGSATQYF.

This chain uses TRBV27 with TRBJ1-5; maybe TRBD1 (6 bases). V shed 6 bases and J shed 2 bases, with 11 bases lying between them. CDR1 is MNHEY, CDR2 SMNVEV, per germline (reference sequence). The CDR3 spans 14 residues. The CDR3 region has the DNA TGTGCCAGCAGGGGACAACACGGCAATCAGCCCCAGCATTTT. Amino acid sequence: CASRGQHGNQPQHF.

J is TRBJ2-7 and V is TRBV30; D gene unclear. Germline V gives CDR1 GTSNPN, CDR2 SVGIG (reference sequence). V lost 2 bases and J lost 2, with 16 bases in between. The CDR3 consists of 15 residues. CDR3 DNA: TGTGCCTGGAGTAGTAGCCTCAGAAACCCCTACGAGCAGTACTTC. Amino acid sequence: CAWSSSLRNPYEQYF.